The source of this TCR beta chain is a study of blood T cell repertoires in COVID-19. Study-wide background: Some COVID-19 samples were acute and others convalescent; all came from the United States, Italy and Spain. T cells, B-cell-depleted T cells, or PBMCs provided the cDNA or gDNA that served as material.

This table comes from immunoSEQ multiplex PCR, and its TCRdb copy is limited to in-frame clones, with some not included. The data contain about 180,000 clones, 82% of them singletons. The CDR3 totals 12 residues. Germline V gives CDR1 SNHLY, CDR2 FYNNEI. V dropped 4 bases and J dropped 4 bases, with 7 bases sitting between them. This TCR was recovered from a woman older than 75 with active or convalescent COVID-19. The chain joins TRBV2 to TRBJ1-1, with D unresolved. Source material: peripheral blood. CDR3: CASSAEATEAFF. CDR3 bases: TGTGCCAGCAGTGCCGAGGCCACTGAAGCTTTCTTT.